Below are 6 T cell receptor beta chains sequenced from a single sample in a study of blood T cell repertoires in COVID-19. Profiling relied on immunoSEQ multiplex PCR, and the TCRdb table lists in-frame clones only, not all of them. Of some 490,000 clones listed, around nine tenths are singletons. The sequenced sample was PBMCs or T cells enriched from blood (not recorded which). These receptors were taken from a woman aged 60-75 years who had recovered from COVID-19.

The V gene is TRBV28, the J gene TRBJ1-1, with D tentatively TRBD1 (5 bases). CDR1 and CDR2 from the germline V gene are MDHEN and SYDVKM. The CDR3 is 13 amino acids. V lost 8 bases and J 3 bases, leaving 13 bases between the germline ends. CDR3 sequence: CASLGTPDTEAFF. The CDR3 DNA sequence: TGTGCCAGCCTCGGGACTCCCGACACTGAAGCTTTCTTT.

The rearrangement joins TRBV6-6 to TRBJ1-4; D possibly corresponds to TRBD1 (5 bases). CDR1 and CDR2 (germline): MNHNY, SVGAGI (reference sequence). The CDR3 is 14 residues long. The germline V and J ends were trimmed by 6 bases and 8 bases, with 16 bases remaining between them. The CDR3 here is CASSPQAGREKLFF. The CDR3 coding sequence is TGTGCCAGCAGCCCACAGGCCGGGCGGGAAAAACTGTTTTTT.

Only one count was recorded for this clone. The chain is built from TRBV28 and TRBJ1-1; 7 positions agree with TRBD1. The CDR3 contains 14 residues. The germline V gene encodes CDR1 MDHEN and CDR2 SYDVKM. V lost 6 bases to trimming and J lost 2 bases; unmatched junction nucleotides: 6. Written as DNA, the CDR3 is TGTGCCAGCAGCGGTAGACAGGGTAACACTGAAGCTTTCTTT. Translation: CASSGRQGNTEAFF. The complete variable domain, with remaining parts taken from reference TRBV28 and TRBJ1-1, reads DVKVTQSSRYLVKRTGEKVFLECVQDMDHENMFWYRQDPGLGLRLIYFSYDVKMKEKGDIPEGYSVSREKKERFSLILESASTNQTSMYLCASSGRQGNTEAFFGQGTRLTVV.

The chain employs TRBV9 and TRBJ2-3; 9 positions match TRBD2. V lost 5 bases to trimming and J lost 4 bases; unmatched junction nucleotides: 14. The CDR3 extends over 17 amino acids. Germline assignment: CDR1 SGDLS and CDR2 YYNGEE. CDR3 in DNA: TGTGCCAGCAGTACTATGGGGACTAGCTCTGGTGCAGATACGCAGTATTTT. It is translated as CASSTMGTSSGADTQYF. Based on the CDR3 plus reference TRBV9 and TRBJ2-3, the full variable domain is DSGVTQTPKHLITATGQRVTLRCSPRSGDLSVYWYQQSLDQGLQFLIQYYNGEERAKGNILERFSAQQFPDLHSELNLSSLELGDSALYFCASSTMGTSSGADTQYFGPGTRLTVL.

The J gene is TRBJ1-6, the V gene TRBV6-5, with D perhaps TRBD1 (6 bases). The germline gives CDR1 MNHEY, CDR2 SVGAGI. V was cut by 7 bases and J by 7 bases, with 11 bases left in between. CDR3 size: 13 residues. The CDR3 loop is CASTRGANSPLHF. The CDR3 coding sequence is TGTGCCAGCACCCGGGGGGCGAATTCACCCCTCCACTTT.

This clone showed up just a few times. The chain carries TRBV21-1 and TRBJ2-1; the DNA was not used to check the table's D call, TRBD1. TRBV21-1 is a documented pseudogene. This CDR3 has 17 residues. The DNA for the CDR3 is TGTGCCAGCAGCTCCCCCGAACGAGACAGGGCGTGTAATGAGCAGTTCTTC. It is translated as CASSSPERDRACNEQFF.